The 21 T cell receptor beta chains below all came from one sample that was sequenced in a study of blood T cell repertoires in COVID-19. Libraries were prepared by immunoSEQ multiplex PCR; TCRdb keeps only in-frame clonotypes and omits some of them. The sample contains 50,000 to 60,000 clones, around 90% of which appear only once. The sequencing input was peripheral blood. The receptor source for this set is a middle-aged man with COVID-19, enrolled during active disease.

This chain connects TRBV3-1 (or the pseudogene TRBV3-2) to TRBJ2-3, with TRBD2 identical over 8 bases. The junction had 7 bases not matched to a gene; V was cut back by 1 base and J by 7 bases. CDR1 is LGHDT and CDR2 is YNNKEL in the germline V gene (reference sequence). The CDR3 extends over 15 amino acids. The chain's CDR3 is CASSQGTSGLNTQYF. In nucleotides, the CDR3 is TGTGCCAGCAGCCAAGGCACTAGCGGACTAAATACGCAGTATTTT.

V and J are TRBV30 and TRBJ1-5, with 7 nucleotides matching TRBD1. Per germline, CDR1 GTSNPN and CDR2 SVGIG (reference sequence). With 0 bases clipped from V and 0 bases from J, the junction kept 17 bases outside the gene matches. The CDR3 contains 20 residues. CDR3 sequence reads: CAWSVKFNRGPNYSNQPQHF. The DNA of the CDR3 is TGTGCCTGGAGTGTGAAATTTAACAGGGGACCTAATTATAGCAATCAGCCCCAGCATTTT.

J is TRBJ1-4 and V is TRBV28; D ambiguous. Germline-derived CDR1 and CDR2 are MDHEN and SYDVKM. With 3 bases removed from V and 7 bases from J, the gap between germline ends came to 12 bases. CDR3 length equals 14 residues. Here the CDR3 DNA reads TGTGCCAGCAGTTTCACGCGGTTTAGTGAAAAACTGTTTTTT. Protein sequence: CASSFTRFSEKLFF.

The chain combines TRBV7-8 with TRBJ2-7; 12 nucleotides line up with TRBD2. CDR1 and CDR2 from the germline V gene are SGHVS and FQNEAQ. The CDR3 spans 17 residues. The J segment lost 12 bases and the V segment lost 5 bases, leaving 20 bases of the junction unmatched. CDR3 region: CASSTSPRTSGNSMLYF. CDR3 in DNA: TGTGCCAGCAGCACATCACCGAGGACTAGCGGGAACTCCATGCTGTACTTC.

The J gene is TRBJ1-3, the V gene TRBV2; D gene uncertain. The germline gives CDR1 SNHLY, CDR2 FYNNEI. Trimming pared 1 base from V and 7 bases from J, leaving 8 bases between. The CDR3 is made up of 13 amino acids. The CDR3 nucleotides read TGTGCCAGCAGTGAAGGGTTGAGGAACACCATATATTTT. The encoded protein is CASSEGLRNTIYF.

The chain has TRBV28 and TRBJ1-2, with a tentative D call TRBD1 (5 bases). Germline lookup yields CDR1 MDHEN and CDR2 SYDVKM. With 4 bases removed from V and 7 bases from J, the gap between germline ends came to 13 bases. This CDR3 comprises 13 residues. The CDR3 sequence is CASSYLGGGGYTF. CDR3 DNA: TGTGCCAGCAGTTATTTGGGGGGAGGTGGCTACACCTTC.

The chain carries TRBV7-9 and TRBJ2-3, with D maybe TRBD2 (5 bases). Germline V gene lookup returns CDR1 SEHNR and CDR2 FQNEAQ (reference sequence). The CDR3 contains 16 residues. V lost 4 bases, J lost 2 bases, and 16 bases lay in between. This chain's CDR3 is CASSSRPDGLTDTQYF. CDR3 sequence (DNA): TGTGCCAGCAGCTCCCGACCGGACGGACTCACAGATACGCAGTATTTT.

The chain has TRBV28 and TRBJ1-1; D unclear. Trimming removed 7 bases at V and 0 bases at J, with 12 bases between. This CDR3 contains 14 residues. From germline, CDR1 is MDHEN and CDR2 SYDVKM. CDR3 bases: TGTGCCAGCAACCCAACAGCCATGAACACTGAAGCTTTCTTT. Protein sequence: CASNPTAMNTEAFF. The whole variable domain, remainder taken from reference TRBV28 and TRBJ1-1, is DVKVTQSSRYLVKRTGEKVFLECVQDMDHENMFWYRQDPGLGLRLIYFSYDVKMKEKGDIPEGYSVSREKKERFSLILESASTNQTSMYLCASNPTAMNTEAFFGQGTRLTVV.

The CDR3 DNA follows: TGCGCCGGCGGGACAGGGGATTTACGAGGGCAGTACTTC. Translating it yields CAGGTGDLRGQYF. This sequence joins TRBV4-1 and TRBJ2-7; TRBD1 matches 10 bases. The J segment lost 9 bases and the V segment lost 11 bases, leaving 13 bases of the junction unmatched. The germline CDR1 and CDR2 sequences are MGHRA and YSYEKL. This CDR3 contains 13 residues.

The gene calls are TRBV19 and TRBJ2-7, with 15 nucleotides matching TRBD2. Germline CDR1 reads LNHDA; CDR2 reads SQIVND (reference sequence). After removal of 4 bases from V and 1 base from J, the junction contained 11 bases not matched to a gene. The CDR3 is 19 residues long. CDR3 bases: TGTGCCAGTAGTACCCGGGGACTAGCGGGAGGTCGACCGTCCTACGAGCAGTACTTC. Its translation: CASSTRGLAGGRPSYEQYF.

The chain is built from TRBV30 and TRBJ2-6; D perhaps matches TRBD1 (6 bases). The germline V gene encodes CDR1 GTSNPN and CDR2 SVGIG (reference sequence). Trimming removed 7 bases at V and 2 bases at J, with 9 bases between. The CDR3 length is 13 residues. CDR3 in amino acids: CALTGTGANVLTF. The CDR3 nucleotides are TGTGCCTTAACAGGGACTGGGGCCAACGTCCTGACTTTC.

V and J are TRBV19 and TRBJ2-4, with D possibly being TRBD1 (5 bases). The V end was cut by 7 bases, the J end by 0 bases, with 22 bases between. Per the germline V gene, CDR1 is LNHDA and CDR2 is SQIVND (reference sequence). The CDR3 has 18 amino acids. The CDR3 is CASTPEGLGPGAKNIQYF. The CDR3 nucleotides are TGTGCCAGTACCCCTGAAGGTTTGGGGCCTGGAGCCAAAAACATTCAGTACTTC. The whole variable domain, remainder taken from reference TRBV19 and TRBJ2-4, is DGGITQSPKYLFRKEGQNVTLSCEQNLNHDAMYWYRQDPGQGLRLIYYSQIVNDFQKGDIAEGYSVSREKKESFPLTVTSAQKNPTAFYLCASTPEGLGPGAKNIQYFGAGTRLSVL.

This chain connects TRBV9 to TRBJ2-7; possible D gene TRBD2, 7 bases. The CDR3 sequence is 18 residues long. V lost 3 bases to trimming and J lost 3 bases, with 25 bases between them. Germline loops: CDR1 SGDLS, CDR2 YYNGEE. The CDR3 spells CASSGNPASGGAFYEQYF. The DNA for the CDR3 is TGTGCCAGCAGCGGTAACCCCGCTTCGGGGGGCGCTTTCTACGAGCAGTACTTC.

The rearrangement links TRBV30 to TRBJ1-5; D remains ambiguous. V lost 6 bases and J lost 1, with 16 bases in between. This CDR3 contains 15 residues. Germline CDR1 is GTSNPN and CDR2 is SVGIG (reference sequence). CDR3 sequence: CACSNGILSNQPQHF. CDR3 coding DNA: TGTGCCTGTTCGAACGGGATTCTAAGCAATCAGCCCCAGCATTTT.

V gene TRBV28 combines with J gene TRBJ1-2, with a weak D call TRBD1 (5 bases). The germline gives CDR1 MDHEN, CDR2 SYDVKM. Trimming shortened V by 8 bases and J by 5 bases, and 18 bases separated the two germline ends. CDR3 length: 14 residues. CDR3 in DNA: TGTGCCAGCCTGCGGGGCGGGGAGTCATATGGCTACACCTTC. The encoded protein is CASLRGGESYGYTF.

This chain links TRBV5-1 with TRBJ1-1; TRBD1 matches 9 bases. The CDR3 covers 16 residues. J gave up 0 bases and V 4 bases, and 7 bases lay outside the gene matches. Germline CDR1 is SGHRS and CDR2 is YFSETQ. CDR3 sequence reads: CASSPGQGDMNTEAFF. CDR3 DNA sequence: TGCGCCAGCAGCCCGGGACAGGGCGATATGAACACTGAAGCTTTCTTT.

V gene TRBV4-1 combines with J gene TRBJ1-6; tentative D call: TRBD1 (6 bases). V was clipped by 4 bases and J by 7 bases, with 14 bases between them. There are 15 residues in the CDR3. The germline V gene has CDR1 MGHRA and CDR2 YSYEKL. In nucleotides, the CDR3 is TGCGCCAGCAGCCGGGATATAACAGGGAATTCACCCCTCCACTTT. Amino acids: CASSRDITGNSPLHF.

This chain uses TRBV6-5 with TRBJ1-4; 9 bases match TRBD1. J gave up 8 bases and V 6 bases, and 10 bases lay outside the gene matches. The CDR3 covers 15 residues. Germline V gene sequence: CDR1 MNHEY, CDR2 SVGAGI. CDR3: CASRVHRGLKEKLFF. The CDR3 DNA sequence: TGTGCCAGCAGAGTCCACAGGGGGCTCAAGGAAAAACTGTTTTTT.

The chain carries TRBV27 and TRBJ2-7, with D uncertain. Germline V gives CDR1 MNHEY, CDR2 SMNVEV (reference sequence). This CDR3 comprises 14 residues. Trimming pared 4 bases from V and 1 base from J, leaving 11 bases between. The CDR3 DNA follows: TGTGCCAGCAGTTCTACCGCCAATTCCTACGAGCAGTACTTC. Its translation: CASSSTANSYEQYF.

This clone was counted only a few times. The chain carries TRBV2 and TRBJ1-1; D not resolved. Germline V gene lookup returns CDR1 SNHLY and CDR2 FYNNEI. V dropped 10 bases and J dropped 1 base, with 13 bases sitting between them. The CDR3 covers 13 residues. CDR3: CATQAYKNTEAFF. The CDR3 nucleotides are TGTGCCACTCAAGCGTATAAGAACACTGAAGCTTTCTTT.

CDR3 coding DNA: TGTACTTCGTTTGGAGGCAGGGGAAACACTGAAGCTTTCTTT. Translating gives CTSFGGRGNTEAFF. V gene TRBV28 combines with J gene TRBJ1-1; D may be TRBD1 (6 bases). The CDR3 totals 14 residues. The germline V gene encodes CDR1 MDHEN and CDR2 SYDVKM.